Following are 22 T cell receptor beta chains from one sample sequenced in a study of T-cell reconstitution after alpha-beta-depleted transplantation in children. Unique molecular identifiers were incorporated during preparation of the TCRbeta library. TCRdb analysed the PCR reads with MiXCR anew, one entry per CDR3 protein. Among some 200,000 distinct CDR3 sequences, about 9.5% were seen once, and the ten largest hold about 6%. The sequencing here drew on PBMCs from the stem cell graft donor, taken from the stem cell graft. The origin of the receptors is a human donor who donated a stem cell graft to a child with acute lymphoblastic leukemia.

In this sample, this clonotype turned up many times. The chain recombines TRBV5-1 with TRBJ2-3; D not resolved. CDR3 length: 12 amino acids. V lost 3 bases, J lost 2 bases, and 4 bases lay in between. Germline CDR1 SGHRS, CDR2 YFSETQ. Here the CDR3 reads CASSYNTDTQYF. The CDR3 nucleotides are TGCGCCAGCAGCTATAACACAGATACGCAGTATTTT.

This clonotype came up many times. This chain uses TRBV29-1 with TRBJ2-2; TRBD2 matches at 7 bases. The CDR3 loop spans 16 amino acids. Germline V lookup: CDR1 SQVTM, CDR2 ANQGSEA. The V and J ends lost 7 bases and 0 bases, in that order; junction bases with no gene match: 11. The CDR3 DNA follows: TGCAGCGCATTAAGGGGCGCGGGGGCGAACACCGGGGAGCTGTTTTTT. Protein product: CSALRGAGANTGELFF.

The chain recombines TRBV11-2 with TRBJ2-2; TRBD1 is a possible D gene (6 bases). Trimming left V 2 bases short and J 2 bases short, with 9 bases between. Germline CDR1 and CDR2: SGHAT and FQNNGV. The CDR3 contains 15 residues. CDR3 sequence: CASSLRTVNTGELFF. DNA for the CDR3: TGTGCCAGCAGCTTAAGGACAGTTAACACCGGGGAGCTGTTTTTT.

This chain links TRBV6-1 with TRBJ1-1; no firm D call. Germline CDR1 reads MNHNS; CDR2 reads SASEGT. The CDR3 is 14 residues long. V was shortened by 8 bases and J by 2 bases, with 15 bases between the two germline ends. CDR3 coding DNA: TGTGCCAGCGGGGATAGGAAAGTTAACACTGAAGCTTTCTTT. It codes for CASGDRKVNTEAFF.

This clonotype has a handful of counts. The chain's CDR3 is CASSLGQGMSLEKLFF. DNA for the CDR3: TGCGCCAGCAGCTTGGGCCAGGGGATGAGTCTTGAAAAACTGTTTTTT. This chain links TRBV5-1 with TRBJ1-4, with D perhaps TRBD1 (6 bases). In germline, CDR1 is SGHRS, CDR2 YFSETQ. The V end was cut by 0 bases, the J end by 7 bases, with 16 bases between. CDR3 length: 16 amino acids.

The chain uses TRBV5-1 and TRBJ2-2; D not certain. Germline CDR1 reads SGHRS; CDR2 reads YFSETQ. The V end was cut by 4 bases, the J end by 2 bases, with 15 bases between. This CDR3 is built from 16 residues. DNA of the CDR3: TGCGCCAGCAGCCACCCTCCGGAATACAACACCGGGGAGCTGTTTTTT. Translating gives CASSHPPEYNTGELFF. The full variable domain, completed using reference TRBV5-1 and TRBJ2-2, is KAGVTQTPRYLIKTRGQQVTLSCSPISGHRSVSWYQQTPGQGLQFLFEYFSETQRNKGNFPGRFSGRQFSNSRSEMNVSTLELGDSALYLCASSHPPEYNTGELFFGEGSRLTVL.

This clonotype turned up a few times. The rearrangement uses TRBV4-1 and TRBJ1-1; 9 positions match TRBD1. Germline-derived CDR1 and CDR2 are MGHRA and YSYEKL. The CDR3 sequence is 16 residues long. The trim removed 0 bases at V and 9 bases at J, leaving 11 bases unmatched. The CDR3 here is CASSQEGQGDLVKAFF. The CDR3 DNA reads as TGCGCCAGCAGCCAAGAGGGACAGGGCGACCTGGTAAAAGCTTTCTTT.

This clonotype was seen repeatedly, ten times or more. This rearrangement joins TRBV18 to TRBJ2-5; TRBD1 matches at 8 bases. Germline values: CDR1 KGHSH, CDR2 LQKENI. The CDR3 is 14 amino acids. J was trimmed by 9 bases and V by 4 bases; bases with no gene match: 10. CDR3 nucleotide sequence: TGTGCCAGCTCACAGGGACAGGAATTCTTGGCCCAGTACTTC. This encodes CASSQGQEFLAQYF.

The rearrangement links TRBV7-2 to TRBJ2-5, with a weak D call TRBD2 (6 bases). The CDR3 is made up of 15 amino acids. In germline, CDR1 is SGHTA, CDR2 FQGNSA. The V gene lost 5 bases and the J gene lost 2 bases, with 15 bases spanning the gap. DNA of the CDR3: TGTGCCAGCAGCCCGTCAGGAGGGTATCAAGAGACCCAGTACTTC. Encoded protein: CASSPSGGYQETQYF.

In this sample, this clonotype turned up a few times. The chain uses TRBV20-1 and TRBJ2-7; maybe TRBD2 (5 bases). CDR1 and CDR2 (germline): DFQATT, SNEGSKA (reference sequence). V was cut by 0 bases and J by 0 bases, with 24 bases left in between. The CDR3 is made up of 19 amino acids. The CDR3 DNA reads TGCAGTGCTAGAGATCTTCGACGGGGAGAATTGGCCCTCTCCTACGAGCAGTACTTC. The encoded protein is CSARDLRRGELALSYEQYF.

This clonotype was picked up many times. This chain joins TRBV5-1 and TRBJ2-7; maybe TRBD2 (5 bases). The CDR3 has 15 amino acids. Trimming left V 0 bases short and J 0 bases short, with 10 bases between. The V gene's germline CDR1 is SGHRS and CDR2 YFSETQ. CDR3 loop: CASSLDGKSSYEQYF. CDR3 sequence (DNA): TGCGCCAGCAGCTTGGACGGGAAGAGCTCCTACGAGCAGTACTTC.

This clonotype was counted at least ten times. V and J are TRBV7-8 and TRBJ1-6; tentative D call: TRBD1 (5 bases). Trimming took 1 base from V and 6 from J, leaving 7 bases between them. The CDR3 totals 14 residues. Germline V gives CDR1 SGHVS, CDR2 FQNEAQ. The CDR3 DNA is TGTGCCAGCAGCTTAGACAGGATTAATTCACCCCTCCACTTT. Protein: CASSLDRINSPLHF.

The chain recombines TRBV25-1 with TRBJ2-6; D unclear. Trimming removed 11 bases from V and 5 bases from J, with 4 bases in between. The CDR3 is 10 amino acids. The germline gives CDR1 MGHDK, CDR2 SYGVNS. CDR3 sequence reads: CAVRANVLTF. The DNA of the CDR3 is TGTGCCGTGCGGGCCAACGTCCTGACTTTC.

Only a few counts were recorded for this clonotype. The chain links TRBV20-1 to TRBJ1-1, with a tentative D call TRBD1 (5 bases). CDR3 length equals 15 residues. V lost 0 bases, J lost 1 base, and 12 bases lay in between. Germline CDR1 is DFQATT and CDR2 is SNEGSKA (reference sequence). The CDR3 sequence: CSARDPRGENTEAFF. CDR3 nucleotide sequence: TGCAGTGCTAGAGATCCTCGGGGGGAGAACACTGAAGCTTTCTTT.

The chain couples TRBV7-8 to TRBJ2-3, with D hard to call. Germline values: CDR1 SGHVS, CDR2 FQNEAQ. V was pared by 3 bases and J by 2 bases, with 15 bases between. CDR3 length: 16 amino acids. CDR3 nucleotides: TGTGCCAGCAGCTTCGCCAGCACTGCGCTCACAGATACGCAGTATTTT. Encoded protein: CASSFASTALTDTQYF.

This clonotype was seen ten or more times. The genes are TRBV5-1 and TRBJ2-5, with D tentatively TRBD1 (5 bases). Germline values: CDR1 SGHRS, CDR2 YFSETQ. Between the trimmed V and J ends, which lost 4 bases and 0 bases, there was a span of 7 bases. There are 13 residues in the CDR3. The DNA of the CDR3 is TGCGCCAGCAGCACACAGGACCAAGAGACCCAGTACTTC. Protein sequence: CASSTQDQETQYF.

The table lists this clonotype with many counts. The J gene is TRBJ2-7, the V gene TRBV10-1; TRBD2 matches 7 bases. Trimming removed 0 bases from V and 2 bases from J; junction bases left unmatched: 16. CDR3 size: 19 residues. Germline assignment: CDR1 WNHNN and CDR2 SYGVQD (reference sequence). This chain's CDR3 is CASSESWPHTAGETYEQYF. The DNA for the CDR3 is TGCGCCAGCAGTGAGTCATGGCCGCATACGGCGGGGGAAACCTACGAGCAGTACTTC.

This clonotype was seen at least ten times. The rearrangement joins TRBV29-1 to TRBJ1-1; a weak D match, TRBD1 (5 bases). CDR1 is SQVTM, CDR2 ANQGSEA, per germline. V was cut by 7 bases and J by 1 base, with 13 bases left in between. The CDR3 has 13 residues. The CDR3 reads CSGRRDKNTEAFF. CDR3 DNA: TGCAGCGGACGCAGGGATAAGAACACTGAAGCTTTCTTT.

Remarks on this clonotype: This may arise from a read error, as a much more abundant clone is one base away. The conserved phenylalanine or tryptophan is not found at the CDR3 terminus, so this likely reflects a read error. The chain couples TRBV20-1 to TRBJ1-2, with no clear D. The CDR3 consists of 13 residues. The germline V gene encodes CDR1 DFQATT and CDR2 SNEGSKA (reference sequence). The V gene lost 4 bases and the J gene lost 3 bases, with 12 bases spanning the gap. CDR3 sequence: CSATRTMDYGYTY. CDR3 sequence (DNA): TGCAGTGCTACCCGAACTATGGACTATGGCTACACCTAC.

V gene TRBV20-1 combines with J gene TRBJ1-1; D is ambiguous. The CDR3 consists of 12 residues. Trimming stripped 5 bases from V and 3 bases from J, with 10 bases between. Germline V gene sequence: CDR1 DFQATT, CDR2 SNEGSKA (reference sequence). CDR3 coding DNA: TGCAGTGCTGGTGGCCTGGACACTGAAGCTTTCTTT. This encodes CSAGGLDTEAFF.

This clonotype has ten or more counts. The rearrangement links TRBV29-1 to TRBJ1-2; D is possibly TRBD1 (6 bases). The germline V and J ends were trimmed by 2 bases and 6 bases, with 10 bases remaining between them. Germline CDR1 is SQVTM and CDR2 is ANQGSEA. CDR3 length equals 12 residues. CDR3 nucleotides: TGCAGCGTTGAACGCAGGGGAGATGGCTACACCTTC. Protein product: CSVERRGDGYTF.

This clonotype showed up many times. The V gene is TRBV3-1, the J gene TRBJ2-1; maybe TRBD2 (6 bases). The CDR3 sequence is 16 residues long. Germline V gene sequence: CDR1 LGHDT, CDR2 YNNKEL (reference sequence). V lost 2 bases to trimming and J lost 5 bases, with 16 bases between them. This chain's CDR3 is CASSQRTPGGNNEQFF. CDR3 DNA sequence: TGTGCCAGCAGCCAACGAACCCCCGGGGGAAACAATGAGCAGTTCTTC.